The sequence of this T cell receptor (beta chain) was determined in a study of blood T cells in healthy people across ages. Germline V gives CDR1 SGHTS, CDR2 YDEGEE. Trimming removed 4 bases at V and 1 base at J, with 17 bases between. The length of the CDR3 is 16 residues. The authors ran a second PCR of roughly 7 to 11 cycles using a sample-barcoded 5' primer and a J-beta primer mix. TCRdb recomputed calls from the 5' RACE reads with MiXCR, one row per CDR3 protein. The sample lists fewer than 2 million distinct CDR3 sequences; about 39% were seen once. The specimen sequenced was blood. This TCR derives from a human donor in good health. The chain is built from TRBV5-8 and TRBJ1-1; D is perhaps TRBD1 (6 bases). Here the CDR3 DNA reads TGTGCCAGCAGCCCAATACCAGGGGCGGGGAACACTGAAGCTTTCTTT. It specifies CASSPIPGAGNTEAFF.